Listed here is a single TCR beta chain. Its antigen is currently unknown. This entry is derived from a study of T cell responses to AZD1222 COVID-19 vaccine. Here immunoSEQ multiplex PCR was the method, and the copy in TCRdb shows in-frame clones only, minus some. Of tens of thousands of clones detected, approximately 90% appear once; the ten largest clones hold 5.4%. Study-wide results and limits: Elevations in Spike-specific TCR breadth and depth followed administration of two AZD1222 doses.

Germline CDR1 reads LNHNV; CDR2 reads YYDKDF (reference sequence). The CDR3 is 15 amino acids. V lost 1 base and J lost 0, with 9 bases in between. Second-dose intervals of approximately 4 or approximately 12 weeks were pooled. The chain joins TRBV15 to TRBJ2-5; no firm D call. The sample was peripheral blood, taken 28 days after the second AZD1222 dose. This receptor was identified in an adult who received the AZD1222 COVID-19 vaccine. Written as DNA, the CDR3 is TGTGCCACCAGCAGAGGGTCCAACGACCAAGAGACCCAGTACTTC. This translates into CATSRGSNDQETQYF.